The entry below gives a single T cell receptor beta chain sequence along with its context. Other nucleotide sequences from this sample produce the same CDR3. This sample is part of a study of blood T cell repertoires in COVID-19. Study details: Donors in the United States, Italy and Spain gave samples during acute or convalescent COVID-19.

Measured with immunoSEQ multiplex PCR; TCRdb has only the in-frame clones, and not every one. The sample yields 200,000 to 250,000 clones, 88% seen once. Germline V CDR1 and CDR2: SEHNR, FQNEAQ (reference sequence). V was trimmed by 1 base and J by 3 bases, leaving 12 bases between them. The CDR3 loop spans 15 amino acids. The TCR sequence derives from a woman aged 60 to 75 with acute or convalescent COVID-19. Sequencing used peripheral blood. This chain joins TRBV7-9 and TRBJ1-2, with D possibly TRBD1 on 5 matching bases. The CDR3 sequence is CASSLGQGGDYGYTF. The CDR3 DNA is TGTGCCAGCAGCTTAGGCCAGGGCGGGGACTATGGCTACACCTTC.